One and the same sample provided the 11 T cell receptor beta chains below, sequenced in a study of T cell repertoires in cytomegalovirus infection. TCRdb re-called the reads with MiXCR, one entry per CDR3 protein. There are roughly 860,000 distinct CDR3 sequences in the sample; 30% to 35% occur only once, and around 11% lies in the top ten. Their target antigens are unknown. Sequences were derived from cultured CD8+ T cells from PBMCs, sampled from culture after CMV antigen stimulation. The receptors stem from a human donor in good health (CMV status not recorded). Some clones in this sample may be carry-over from other donors' samples.

This chain joins TRBV15 and TRBJ2-5, with 7 bases fitting TRBD2. Looked up from germline, CDR1 is LNHNV and CDR2 is YYDKDF (reference sequence). V was clipped by 6 bases and J by 5 bases; unmatched bases: 9. The CDR3 is 14 residues long. The CDR3 region has the DNA TGTGCCACCAGACCCATGGGGGGGGGGGAGACCCAGTACTTC. Its translation: CATRPMGGGETQYF.

This chain connects TRBV7-2 to TRBJ2-7; a weak D match, TRBD1 (5 bases). The V end lost 5 bases, the J end lost 3 bases, and 11 bases lay between the germline ends. This CDR3 has 13 residues. Per germline, CDR1 SGHTA and CDR2 FQGNSA. CDR3 sequence: CASSMYRNYEQYV. CDR3 in DNA: TGTGCCAGCAGCATGTACAGGAACTACGAGCAGTACGTC.

The chain joins TRBV7-6 to TRBJ2-1, with D tentatively TRBD1 (6 bases). Per germline, CDR1 SGHVS and CDR2 FNYEAQ. The CDR3 runs 15 residues. The V gene lost 5 bases and the J gene lost 4 bases, with 15 bases spanning the gap. The CDR3, as DNA: TGTGCCAGCAGCCCCGCGGGCAGGGGTTACAATGAGCAGTTCTTC. Amino acids: CASSPAGRGYNEQFF.

The table lists this clonotype with many counts. The J gene is TRBJ2-7, the V gene TRBV7-8; 7 positions agree with TRBD2. V dropped 5 bases and J dropped 0; count of bases not matched to a gene: 4. CDR3 size: 14 residues. The germline V gene has CDR1 SGHVS and CDR2 FQNEAQ. The CDR3 nucleotides are TGTGCCAGCAGCGGTAGCGGGTCCTCCTACGAGCAGTACTTC. It translates to CASSGSGSSYEQYF.

This clonotype was detected only once. V gene TRBV6-2 or TRBV6-3 combines with J gene TRBJ1-4; 7 nucleotides match TRBD1. The V gene end was trimmed by 7 bases and the J gene end by 2 bases; junction bases not matched to a gene: 7. The CDR3 is made up of 15 amino acids. Germline V lookup: CDR1 MNHEY, CDR2 SVGEGT. The CDR3 nucleotides are TGTGCCAGCACCAAGGGGGCCAGCACTAATGAAAAACTGTTTTTT. This sequence encodes CASTKGASTNEKLFF.

This clonotype has more than one count but fewer than ten. A read error may produce the germline difference seen at one junction end. V and J are TRBV12-3 or TRBV12-4 and TRBJ2-7; TRBD1 matches 8 bases. The CDR3 contains 11 residues. The CDR3 nucleotides read TGTGCCAGCAGCCCCCCGGGACAGGATGCCTTC. Translated: CASSPPGQDAF.

The rearrangement joins TRBV25-1 to TRBJ2-7; maybe TRBD2 (7 bases). The CDR3 extends over 14 amino acids. V gave up 10 bases and J gave up 2 bases, with 18 bases separating them. Germline V CDR1 and CDR2: MGHDK, SYGVNS. DNA for the CDR3: TGTGCCATCCTAGGGGGGGCGATCACCTACGAGCAGTACGTC. It encodes CAILGGAITYEQYV.

This chain connects TRBV7-9 to TRBJ1-6; 7 bases match TRBD1. From germline, CDR1 is SEHNR and CDR2 FQNEAQ (reference sequence). V lost 5 bases and J lost 0; bases outside the gene matches: 7. The CDR3 length is 17 residues. In nucleotides, the CDR3 is TGTGCCAGCAGCCACGACAGGGAAAGCTCCTATAATTCACCCCTCCACTTT. It yields the protein CASSHDRESSYNSPLHF.

This clonotype was found many times. The chain links TRBV7-6 to TRBJ2-7, with D hard to call. V dropped 3 bases and J dropped 6 bases, with 21 bases sitting between them. CDR3 length: 16 amino acids. The germline gives CDR1 SGHVS, CDR2 FNYEAQ. The CDR3 loop is CASSFAYRASMGEQYF. CDR3 nucleotide sequence: TGTGCCAGCAGCTTTGCATACCGGGCCTCCATGGGCGAGCAGTACTTC.

The chain couples TRBV7-2 to TRBJ2-7; D unclear. Trimming left V 1 base short and J 8 bases short, with 9 bases between. This CDR3 is 12 amino acids long. CDR1 and CDR2 (germline): SGHTA, FQGNSA. The CDR3 DNA reads TGTGCCAGCAGCTTAGGTTATTACAAGCAGTACGTC. Residues: CASSLGYYKQYV.

This clonotype was observed a handful of times. The DNA of the CDR3 is TGCGCCAGCAGCTTGAACGTGATGGTTGCAACTAATGAAAAACTGTTTTTT. Its translation is CASSLNVMVATNEKLFF. This chain joins TRBV5-1 and TRBJ1-4, with unresolved D. The CDR3 length is 17 residues. Germline values: CDR1 SGHRS, CDR2 YFSETQ. Trimming pared 1 base from V and 0 bases from J, leaving 13 bases between.